These 6 T cell receptor beta chains were sequenced from one sample in a study of blood T cell repertoires in COVID-19. Sequencing was performed with immunoSEQ multiplex PCR; in TCRdb, only in-frame clones are kept and a portion is missing. The data hold nearly 300,000 clones, with approximately 90% observed a single time. The sample was peripheral blood. The receptors come from a woman in her twenties or thirties who had recovered from COVID-19.

This clone was counted between two and nine times. V and J are TRBV9 and TRBJ1-2, with a tentative D call TRBD1 (5 bases). The germline gives CDR1 SGDLS, CDR2 YYNGEE. The CDR3 is 14 amino acids. V was trimmed by 0 bases and J by 1 base, leaving 7 bases between them. The CDR3, as DNA: TGTGCCAGCAGCGTAGAGCAGGGTAACTATGGCTACACCTTC. It is translated as CASSVEQGNYGYTF.

The chain has TRBV5-1 and TRBJ1-3; TRBD1 might be the D (6 bases). The germline V gene has CDR1 SGHRS and CDR2 YFSETQ. The CDR3 runs 14 residues. V lost 2 bases, J lost 4 bases, and 10 bases lay in between. CDR3 DNA: TGCGCCAGCAGCTTAGGCAGGGGAGGAAACACCATATATTTT. Its protein is CASSLGRGGNTIYF. The full variable domain, in which reference TRBV5-1 and TRBJ1-3 provide the parts outside the CDR3, is KAGVTQTPRYLIKTRGQQVTLSCSPISGHRSVSWYQQTPGQGLQFLFEYFSETQRNKGNFPGRFSGRQFSNSRSEMNVSTLELGDSALYLCASSLGRGGNTIYFGEGSWLTVV.

This clone was seen only once. This chain joins TRBV5-1 and TRBJ2-1, with D possibly TRBD1 on 6 matching bases. Per germline, CDR1 SGHRS and CDR2 YFSETQ. V lost 1 base to trimming and J lost 6 bases, with 14 bases between them. The CDR3 is 15 residues long. CDR3 in DNA: TGCGCCAGCAGCTTGAGCAGGACAGCCTTCAATGAGCAGTTCTTC. This encodes CASSLSRTAFNEQFF.

The chain joins TRBV24-1 to TRBJ2-3; D possibly corresponds to TRBD1 (6 bases). Trimming took off 7 bases at V and 2 bases at J, with 9 bases between the two ends. The CDR3 runs to 13 residues. Germline V lookup: CDR1 KGHDR, CDR2 SFDVKD. This CDR3 is CATRQGPTDTQYF. The CDR3 DNA reads TGTGCCACCAGACAGGGACCCACAGATACGCAGTATTTT.

The chain links TRBV4-1 to TRBJ2-2; D perhaps matches TRBD1 (6 bases). Germline-derived CDR1 and CDR2 are MGHRA and YSYEKL. This CDR3 contains 16 residues. V lost 1 base to trimming and J lost 1 base, with 10 bases between them. In nucleotides, the CDR3 is TGCGCCAGCAGCCAAGGGCAGGGGTGGAACACCGGGGAGCTGTTTTTT. Encoded protein: CASSQGQGWNTGELFF.

This clone was picked up one time. The V and J genes are TRBV4-1 and TRBJ2-7, with 7 nucleotides matching TRBD1. V lost 2 bases to trimming and J lost 5 bases; unmatched junction nucleotides: 18. There are 18 residues in the CDR3. Per germline, CDR1 MGHRA and CDR2 YSYEKL. The CDR3, as DNA: TGCGCCAGCAGCCAAAGGGTAGGACTCGACAGGGTCAGGAACGAGCAGTACTTC. Residues: CASSQRVGLDRVRNEQYF.